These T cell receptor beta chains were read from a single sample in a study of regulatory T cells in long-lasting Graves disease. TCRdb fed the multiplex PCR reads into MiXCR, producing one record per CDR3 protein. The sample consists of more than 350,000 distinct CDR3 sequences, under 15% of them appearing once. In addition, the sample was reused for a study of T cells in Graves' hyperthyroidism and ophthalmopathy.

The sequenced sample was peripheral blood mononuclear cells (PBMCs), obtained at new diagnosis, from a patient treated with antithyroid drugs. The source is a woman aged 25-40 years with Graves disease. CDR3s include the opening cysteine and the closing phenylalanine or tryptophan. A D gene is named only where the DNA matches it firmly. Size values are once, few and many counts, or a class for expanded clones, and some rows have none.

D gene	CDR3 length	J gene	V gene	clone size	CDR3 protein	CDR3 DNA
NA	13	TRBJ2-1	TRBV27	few	CASSLSTVREQFF	TGTGCCAGCAGTTTATCGACTGTAAGGGAGCAGTTCTTC
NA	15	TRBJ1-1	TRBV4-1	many	CASSGGAKGNTEAFF	TGCGCCAGCAGCGGGGGCGCGAAGGGGAACACTGAAGCTTTCTTT
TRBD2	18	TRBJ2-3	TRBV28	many	CASSFERKAGRGTDTQYF	TGTGCCAGCAGTTTTGAGAGAAAAGCGGGAAGGGGAACAGATACGCAGTATTTT
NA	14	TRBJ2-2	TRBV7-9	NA	CASSFPGVPGELFF	TGTGCCAGCAGCTTCCCGGGAGTCCCCGGGGAGCTGTTTTTT
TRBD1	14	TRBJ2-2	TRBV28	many	CASYGQGRTGELFF	TGTGCCAGCTACGGACAGGGCCGCACCGGGGAGCTGTTTTTT
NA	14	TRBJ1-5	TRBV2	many	CASSEPSVVQPQHF	TGTGCCAGCAGTGAACCCTCGGTCGTTCAGCCCCAGCATTTT
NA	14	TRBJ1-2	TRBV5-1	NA	CASSPVGPNYGYTF	TGCGCCAGCAGCCCCGTGGGGCCGAACTATGGCTACACCTTC
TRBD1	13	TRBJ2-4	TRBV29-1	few	CSVERQGVNIQYF	TGCAGCGTTGAACGACAGGGAGTAAACATTCAGTACTTC
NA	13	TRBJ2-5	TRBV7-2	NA	CASSTGPQETQYF	TGTGCCAGCAGCACCGGGCCCCAAGAGACCCAGTACTTC
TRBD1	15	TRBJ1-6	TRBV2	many	CASSGDRAANSPLHF	TGTGCCAGCAGTGGGGACAGGGCAGCTAATTCACCCCTCCACTTT
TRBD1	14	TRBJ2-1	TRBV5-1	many	CASSLGQGYNEQFF	TGTGCCAGCAGCTTGGGACAGGGGTACAATGAGCAGTTCTTC
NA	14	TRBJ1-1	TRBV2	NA	CASSGKLMNTEAFF	TGTGCCAGCAGTGGTAAACTCATGAACACTGAAGCTTTCTTT
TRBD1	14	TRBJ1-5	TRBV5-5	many	CALQGAEGNQPQHF	TGTGCCCTCCAGGGGGCTGAGGGCAATCAGCCCCAGCATTTT
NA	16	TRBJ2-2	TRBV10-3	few	CAISERPSGGTGELFF	TGTGCCATCAGTGAGAGGCCCAGCGGAGGCACCGGGGAGCTGTTTTTT
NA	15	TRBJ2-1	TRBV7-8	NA	CASSPVAGPYNEQFF	TGTGCCAGCAGCCCAGTGGCGGGACCTTACAATGAGCAGTTCTTC
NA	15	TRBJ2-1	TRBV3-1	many	CASSHSEHSYNEQFF	TGTGCCAGCAGCCATTCCGAGCACTCCTACAATGAGCAGTTCTTC
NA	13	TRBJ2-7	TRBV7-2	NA	CTSSLVESGEQYF	TGTACCAGCAGCTTAGTCGAGTCGGGTGAGCAGTACTTC